The clone carrying this TCR beta chain was counted only a few times. Its matching antigen is unknown. A single record per CDR3 protein comes from TCRdb applying MiXCR to the RT-PCR reads. Of under 550,000 distinct CDR3 sequences listed, 6% to 9% are singletons. The CDR3 has 12 residues. The V and J ends lost 6 bases and 4 bases respectively, with 8 bases between them. Germline V gene sequence: CDR1 MNHEY, CDR2 SVGEGT. The source of the sample is a study of response to subunit inactivated influenza vaccine. Overall study results and limits: Authors suggested each seasonal flu vaccination may recruit only limited numbers of new T cells.

This specimen consisted of PBMCs from blood, obtained less than 30 months after vaccination. V usage is TRBV6-2 or TRBV6-3 and J usage is TRBJ2-3; D is ambiguous. This TCR was recovered from a man in his fifties or sixties who received an inactivated influenza vaccine. The CDR3 loop is CASRGMADTQYF. The CDR3 nucleotides are TGTGCCAGCAGGGGCATGGCAGATACGCAGTATTTT.